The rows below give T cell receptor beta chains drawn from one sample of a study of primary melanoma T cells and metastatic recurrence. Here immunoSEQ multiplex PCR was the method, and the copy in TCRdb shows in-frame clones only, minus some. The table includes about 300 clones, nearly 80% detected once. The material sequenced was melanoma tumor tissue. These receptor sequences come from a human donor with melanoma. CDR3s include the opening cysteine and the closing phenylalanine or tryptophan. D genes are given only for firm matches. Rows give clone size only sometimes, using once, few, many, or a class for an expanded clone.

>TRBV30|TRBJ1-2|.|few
CAWSILNYGYTF
TGTGCCTGGAGTATATTAAACTATGGCTACACCTTC
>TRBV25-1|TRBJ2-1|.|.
CASTPGRGRLNEQFF
TGTGCCAGCACCCCAGGGAGGGGGCGTCTCAATGAGCAGTTCTTC
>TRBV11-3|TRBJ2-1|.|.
CASSNSLGENNEQFF
TGTGCCAGCAGCAACTCCCTGGGGGAGAACAATGAGCAGTTCTTC
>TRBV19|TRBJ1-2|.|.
CASSSDMPGTDGYTF
TGTGCCAGTAGTAGCGATATGCCAGGGACGGACGGCTACACCTTC
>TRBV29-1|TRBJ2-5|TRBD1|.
CSVERTGERETQYF
TGCAGCGTTGAGAGGACAGGGGAGAGAGAGACCCAGTACTTC
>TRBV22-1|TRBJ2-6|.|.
CPGSTCGEQSRANVLTF
TGTCCTGGGAGTACTTGCGGCGAACAAAGTCGGGCCAACGTCCTGACTTTC
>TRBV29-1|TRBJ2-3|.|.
CSGNRDWSSTDTQYF
TGCAGCGGAAACCGGGACTGGAGTAGCACAGATACGCAGTATTTT
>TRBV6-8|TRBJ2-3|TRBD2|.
CASRTLAGHTDTQYF
TGTGCCAGCAGGACACTAGCGGGGCACACAGATACGCAGTATTTT
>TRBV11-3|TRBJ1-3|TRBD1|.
CASSYGQGSNTIYF
TGTGCCAGCAGCTACGGACAGGGGAGTAACACCATATATTTT
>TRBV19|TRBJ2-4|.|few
CASSIRRERNIQYF
TGTGCCAGTAGTATAAGACGGGAAAGAAACATTCAGTACTTC
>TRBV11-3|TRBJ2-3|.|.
CASSLKGSRTDTQYF
TGTGCCAGCAGCTTAAAGGGGAGTCGCACAGATACGCAGTATTTT
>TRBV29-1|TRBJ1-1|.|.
CSVGRGDTEAFF
TGCAGCGTGGGGAGGGGGGACACTGAAGCTTTCTTT
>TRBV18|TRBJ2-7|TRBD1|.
CASSLGQGYEQYF
TGTGCCAGCTCACTGGGACAGGGCTACGAGCAGTACTTC
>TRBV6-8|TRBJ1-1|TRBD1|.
CASSPTGRPEAFF
TGTGCCAGCAGTCCGACAGGGAGGCCTGAAGCTTTCTTT
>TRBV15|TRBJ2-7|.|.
CATSISVSETSYEQYF
TGTGCCACCAGCATTTCTGTTAGCGAGACATCCTACGAGCAGTACTTC
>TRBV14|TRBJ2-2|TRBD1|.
CASSHYRGTGELFF
TGTGCCAGCAGCCATTACAGGGGGACCGGGGAGCTGTTTTTT
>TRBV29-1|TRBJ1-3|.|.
CSVALLQETGNTIYF
TGCAGCGTGGCGCTCCTACAAGAAACTGGAAACACCATATATTTT
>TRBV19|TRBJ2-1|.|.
CASSIYGGAPGNEQFF
TGTGCCAGTAGTATATATGGGGGCGCCCCCGGCAATGAGCAGTTCTTC
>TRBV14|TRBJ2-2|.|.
CASSQERTRYLNTGELFF
TGTGCCAGCAGCCAAGAAAGGACACGATATTTGAACACCGGGGAGCTGTTTTTT
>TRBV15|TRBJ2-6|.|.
CATSRDSPLSGANVLTF
TGTGCCACCAGCAGAGATTCCCCCCTGTCTGGGGCCAACGTCCTGACTTTC
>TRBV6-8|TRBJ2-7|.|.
CASSYARTAWEQYF
TGTGCCAGCAGTTACGCAAGGACAGCCTGGGAGCAGTACTTC
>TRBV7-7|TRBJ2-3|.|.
CASSLVWAVDWVDTQYF
TGTGCCAGCAGCTTAGTTTGGGCAGTCGATTGGGTAGATACGCAGTATTTT